This T cell receptor beta chain was sequenced during a study of beta chain features in type 1 diabetes. In regard to this clone: Its specificity is unknown.

Since all of the isolated RNA was reverse transcribed, expressed TCRB transcripts were what got sequenced. This table comes from immunoSEQ multiplex PCR, and its TCRdb copy is limited to in-frame clones, with some not included. There are about 900,000 clones in the sample; 15% to 20% occur only once, and roughly 0.025% lies in the top ten. Findings of the study overall: PCR could preferentially amplify shorter templates, alike in patients and controls. Because the template was cDNA, high-expressing cells might be over-represented. A potential influence of HLA type upon TCRB rearrangement remained unresolved herein. At VDJ recombination sites, type 1 diabetes patients had fewer insertions and more deleted nucleotides.

V shed 5 bases and J shed 7 bases, with 12 bases lying between them. The germline V gene has CDR1 SNHLY and CDR2 FYNNEI. The CDR3 loop spans 13 amino acids. The sequencing input was naive CD4+ T cells from blood. The genes are TRBV2 and TRBJ1-5; D may be TRBD1 (6 bases). This clonotype was sampled from a woman younger than 30 in good health. The CDR3 here is CASSQQGFQPQHF. The CDR3 nucleotides read TGTGCCAGCAGTCAACAGGGTTTCCAGCCCCAGCATTTT.